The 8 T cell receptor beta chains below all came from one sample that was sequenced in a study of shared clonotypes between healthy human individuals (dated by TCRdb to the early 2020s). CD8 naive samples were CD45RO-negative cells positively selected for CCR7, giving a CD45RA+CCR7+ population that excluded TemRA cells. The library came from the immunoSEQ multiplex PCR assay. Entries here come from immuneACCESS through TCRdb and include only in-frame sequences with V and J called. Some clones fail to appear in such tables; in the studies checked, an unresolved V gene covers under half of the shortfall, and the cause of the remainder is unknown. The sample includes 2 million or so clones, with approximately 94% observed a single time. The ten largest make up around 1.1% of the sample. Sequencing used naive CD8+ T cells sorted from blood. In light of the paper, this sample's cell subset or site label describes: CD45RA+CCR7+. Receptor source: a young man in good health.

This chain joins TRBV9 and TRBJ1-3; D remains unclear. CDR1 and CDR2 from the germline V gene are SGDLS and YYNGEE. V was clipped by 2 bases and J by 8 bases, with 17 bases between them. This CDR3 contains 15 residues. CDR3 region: CASSVVGQLGDTIYF. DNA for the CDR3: TGTGCCAGCAGCGTTGTTGGCCAGCTCGGGGACACCATATATTTT.

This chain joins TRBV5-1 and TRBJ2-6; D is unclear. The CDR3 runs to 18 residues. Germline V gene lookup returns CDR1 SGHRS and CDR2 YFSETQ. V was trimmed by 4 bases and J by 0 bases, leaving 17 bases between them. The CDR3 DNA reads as TGCGCCAGCAGCGAGAGGCCTCCACCTTCCTCTGGGGCCAACGTCCTGACTTTC. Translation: CASSERPPPSSGANVLTF.

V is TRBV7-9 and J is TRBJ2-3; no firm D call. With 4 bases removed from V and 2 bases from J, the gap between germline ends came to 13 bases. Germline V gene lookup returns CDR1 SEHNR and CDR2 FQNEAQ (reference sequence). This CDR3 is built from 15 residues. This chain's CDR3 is CASSSVYGDTDTQYF. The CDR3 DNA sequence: TGTGCCAGCAGCTCGGTTTATGGGGACACAGATACGCAGTATTTT.

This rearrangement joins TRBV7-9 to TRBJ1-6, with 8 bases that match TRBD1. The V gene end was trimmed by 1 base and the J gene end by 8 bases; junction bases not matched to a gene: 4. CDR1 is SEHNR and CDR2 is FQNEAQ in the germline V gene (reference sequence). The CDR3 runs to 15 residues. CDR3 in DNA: TGTGCCAGCAGCTTAGAGACAGGGGTTGATTCACCCCTCCACTTT. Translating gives CASSLETGVDSPLHF.

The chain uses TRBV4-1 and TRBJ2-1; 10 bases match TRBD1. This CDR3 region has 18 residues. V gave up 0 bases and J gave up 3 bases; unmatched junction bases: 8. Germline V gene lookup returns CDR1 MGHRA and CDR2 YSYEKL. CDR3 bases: TGCGCCAGCAGCCAAGATTATTTCGGGACAGGGGACTACAATGAGCAGTTCTTC. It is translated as CASSQDYFGTGDYNEQFF.

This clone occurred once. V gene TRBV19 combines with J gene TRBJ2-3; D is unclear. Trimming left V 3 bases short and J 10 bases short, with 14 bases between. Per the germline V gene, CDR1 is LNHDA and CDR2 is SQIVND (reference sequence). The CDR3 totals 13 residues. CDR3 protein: CASSIGQPGAQYF. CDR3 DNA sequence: TGTGCCAGTAGTATTGGGCAGCCAGGTGCGCAGTATTTT.

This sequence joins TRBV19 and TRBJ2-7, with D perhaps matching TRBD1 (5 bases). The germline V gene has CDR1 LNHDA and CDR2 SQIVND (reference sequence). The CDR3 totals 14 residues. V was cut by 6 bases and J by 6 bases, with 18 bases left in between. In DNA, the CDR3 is TGTGCCAGTAGCAGGGTTGGCCCTTCGGGCGAGCAGTACTTC. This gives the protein CASSRVGPSGEQYF. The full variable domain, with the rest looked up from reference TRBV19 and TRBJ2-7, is DGGITQSPKYLFRKEGQNVTLSCEQNLNHDAMYWYRQDPGQGLRLIYYSQIVNDFQKGDIAEGYSVSREKKESFPLTVTSAQKNPTAFYLCASSRVGPSGEQYFGPGTRLTVT.

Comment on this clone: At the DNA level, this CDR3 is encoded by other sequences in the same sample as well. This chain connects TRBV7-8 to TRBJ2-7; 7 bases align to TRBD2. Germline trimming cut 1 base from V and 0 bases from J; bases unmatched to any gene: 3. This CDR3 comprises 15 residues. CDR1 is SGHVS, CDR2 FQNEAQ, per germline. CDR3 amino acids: CASSLVAGVSYEQYF. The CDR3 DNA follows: TGTGCCAGCAGCTTAGTGGCGGGGGTCTCCTACGAGCAGTACTTC.